The entry below gives a single T cell receptor beta chain sequence along with its context. The target antigen is unknown. The PCR had 60 Vbeta and 13 Jbeta primers. Clones were read by immunoSEQ multiplex PCR, and TCRdb kept only the in-frame ones, dropping some. The data hold 120,000 to 150,000 clones, with 60% to 80% observed a single time. In germline, CDR1 is SNHLY, CDR2 FYNNEI. This CDR3 has 15 residues. With V trimmed by 3 bases and J by 5 bases, 3 bases remained unmatched. The data were taken from a study of cytomegalovirus exposure and HLA in healthy donors. Findings and limits, study-wide: More clonal expansion characterized HLA-associated TCR beta chains than equally common others in a later analysis. The authors considered a cluster of highly shared sequence variants likely to be a sequencing artifact. When analyzed later, the rates of TCR association showed variation by HLA locus, with DRB1 the most and HLA-C the fewest.

The chain couples TRBV2 to TRBJ2-1; 11 bases match TRBD2. The sequenced sample consisted of PBMCs. The origin of this receptor is a woman aged 25 to 39 in good health and CMV-seronegative. This CDR3 reads CASSDVAGGDNEQFF. As DNA, the CDR3 is TGTGCCAGCAGTGATGTAGCGGGGGGGGACAATGAGCAGTTCTTC.